The 22 T cell receptor beta chains below come from one sample, sequenced in a study of T cell responses to AZD1222 COVID-19 vaccine. The method was immunoSEQ multiplex PCR; TCRdb's version includes in-frame clones alone and lacks a portion of them. The sample holds about 150,000 clones; roughly 90% are singletons and the top ten take 2.5% to 4%. The specimen was peripheral blood, collected 28 days after the second AZD1222 dose. All receptors derive from an adult who received the AZD1222 COVID-19 vaccine.

The chain employs TRBV23-1 and TRBJ2-3; D assignment may be TRBD1 or TRBD2 (6 bases each). TRBV23-1 is classed as an ORF, of uncertain function. This CDR3 has 17 amino acids. V lost 4 bases to trimming and J lost 0 bases, with 17 bases between them. CDR3 amino acids: CASSPRRDTRSTDTQYF. CDR3 DNA sequence: TGCGCCAGCAGTCCCCGGAGGGACACCCGAAGCACAGATACGCAGTATTTT.

The CDR3 region has the DNA TGTGCCAGCAGTTCCATCTCGACAGCTGAAGCTTTCTTT. Amino acid sequence: CASSSISTAEAFF. This sequence joins TRBV6-5 and TRBJ1-1; TRBD1 might be the D (5 bases). The V gene's germline CDR1 is MNHEY and CDR2 SVGAGI. V dropped 4 bases and J dropped 6 bases, with 12 bases sitting between them. CDR3 length: 13 amino acids.

The rearrangement joins TRBV7-2 to TRBJ2-7; the D call may be TRBD1 or TRBD2 (7 bases each). V was pared by 5 bases and J by 5 bases, with 22 bases between. The CDR3 is 16 amino acids. Germline CDR1 is SGHTA and CDR2 is FQGNSA. CDR3 bases: TGTGCCAGCAGCGGGGGGGGACAGCTCCTCATGAACGAGCAGTACTTC. This encodes CASSGGGQLLMNEQYF.

V usage is TRBV30 and J usage is TRBJ2-7; no reliable D call. The germline CDR1 and CDR2 sequences are GTSNPN and SVGIG (reference sequence). The CDR3 length is 12 residues. Trimming removed 3 bases from V and 0 bases from J, with 6 bases in between. The DNA for the CDR3 is TGTGCCTGGAGCAGCACCTCCTACGAGCAGTACTTC. Amino acid sequence: CAWSSTSYEQYF. Drawing the rest from reference TRBV30 and TRBJ2-7, the complete variable domain is SQTIHQWPATLVQPVGSPLSLECTVEGTSNPNLYWYRQAAGRGLQLLFYSVGIGQISSEVPQNLSASRPQDRQFILSSKKLLLSDSGFYLCAWSSTSYEQYFGPGTRLTVT.

V usage is TRBV6-5 and J usage is TRBJ1-2; D gene ambiguous. Germline-derived CDR1 and CDR2 are MNHEY and SVGAGI. Trimming pared 0 bases from V and 5 bases from J, leaving 10 bases between. The CDR3 has 14 residues. The DNA for the CDR3 is TGTGCCAGCAGTTACTCTGTGAACTCTTATGGCTACACCTTC. Translating it yields CASSYSVNSYGYTF.

On this clone itself: This sample includes further DNA sequences coding for the same CDR3. V usage is TRBV6-2 or TRBV6-3 and J usage is TRBJ2-7; TRBD2 is a possible D gene (5 bases). This CDR3 is built from 13 residues. V lost 2 bases to trimming and J lost 3 bases, with 8 bases between them. Germline CDR1 is MNHEY and CDR2 is SVGEGT. This CDR3 reads CASSYEEDYEQYF. CDR3 in DNA: TGTGCCAGCAGTTACGAGGAGGACTACGAGCAGTACTTC.

The rearrangement links TRBV4-3 to TRBJ2-7; D remains unclear. The V end was cut by 0 bases, the J end by 2 bases, with 11 bases between. The length of the CDR3 is 15 residues. The V gene's germline CDR1 is LGHNA and CDR2 YSLEER. The CDR3 is CASSQDLQAPYEQYF. The CDR3, as DNA: TGCGCCAGCAGCCAAGATCTCCAGGCCCCCTACGAGCAGTACTTC.

This clone occurred a few times. The chain carries TRBV7-2 and TRBJ1-1; the D is unclear. The CDR3 length is 13 residues. Trimming cost V 2 bases and J 6 bases, with 10 bases left between them. Germline-derived CDR1 and CDR2 are SGHTA and FQGNSA. This chain's CDR3 is CASSLMSGAEAFF. The DNA of the CDR3 is TGTGCCAGCAGCTTAATGAGTGGCGCTGAAGCTTTCTTT.

The chain couples TRBV7-2 to TRBJ2-2; the D is unclear. From germline, CDR1 is SGHTA and CDR2 FQGNSA. This CDR3 has 13 amino acids. V lost 5 bases to trimming and J lost 6 bases, with 10 bases between them. CDR3 coding DNA: TGTGCCAGCAGCGCGTTCGAGGCCGGGGAGCTGTTTTTT. Translating it yields CASSAFEAGELFF.

The V call is TRBV19, the J call TRBJ2-7, with unresolved D. The CDR3 has 13 amino acids. Trimming removed 4 bases at V and 6 bases at J, with 13 bases between. The V gene's germline CDR1 is LNHDA and CDR2 SQIVND (reference sequence). In DNA form, the CDR3 reads TGTGCCAGTAGTACGGACCAAGCCGCCGAGCAGTACTTC. Its translation: CASSTDQAAEQYF.

The chain employs TRBV28 and TRBJ2-7; the D is unclear. The V gene lost 10 bases and the J gene lost 2 bases, with 9 bases spanning the gap. The CDR3 has 11 residues. CDR1 is MDHEN, CDR2 SYDVKM, per germline. The CDR3 sequence: CAISKAYEQYF. As DNA, the CDR3 is TGTGCCATATCTAAAGCCTACGAGCAGTACTTC. Complete variable domain (other parts from reference TRBV28 and TRBJ2-7): DVKVTQSSRYLVKRTGEKVFLECVQDMDHENMFWYRQDPGLGLRLIYFSYDVKMKEKGDIPEGYSVSREKKERFSLILESASTNQTSMYLCAISKAYEQYFGPGTRLTVT.

The chain uses TRBV5-6 and TRBJ1-6; the D gene is possibly TRBD1 (5 bases). This CDR3 is 16 amino acids long. With 4 bases removed from V and 6 bases from J, the gap between germline ends came to 17 bases. CDR1 and CDR2 (germline): SGHDT, YYEEEE. This CDR3 is CASSHHPRDPNSPLHF. CDR3 DNA sequence: TGTGCCAGCAGCCATCACCCCCGGGACCCTAATTCACCCCTCCACTTT. The full variable domain, rest sourced from reference TRBV5-6 and TRBJ1-6, is DAGVTQSPTHLIKTRGQQVTLRCSPKSGHDTVSWYQQALGQGPQFIFQYYEEEERQRGNFPDRFSGHQFPNYSSELNVNALLLGDSALYLCASSHHPRDPNSPLHFGNGTRLTVT.

CDR3 DNA: TGTGCCAGCAGTTCACTGGATGGCTACACCTTC. Translating it yields CASSSLDGYTF. This chain joins TRBV12-3 or TRBV12-4 and TRBJ1-2; no reliable D call. This CDR3 has 11 amino acids. Trimming removed 4 bases from V and 6 bases from J, with 6 bases in between.

The chain is built from TRBV10-3 and TRBJ2-2; 8 nucleotides agree with TRBD2. With V trimmed by 8 bases and J by 1 base, 15 bases remained unmatched. The CDR3 runs 18 residues. Germline V CDR1 and CDR2: ENHRY, SYGVKD. DNA for the CDR3: TGTGCCATCCGGGGGGGGGCTAGCGGTGCATTGAACACCGGGGAGCTGTTTTTT. Encoded protein: CAIRGGASGALNTGELFF.

The rearrangement uses TRBV19 and TRBJ2-7, with D unclear. Per germline, CDR1 LNHDA and CDR2 SQIVND (reference sequence). V lost 1 base and J 0 bases, leaving 10 bases between the germline ends. CDR3 length: 15 amino acids. The CDR3 region is CASSIGPFGSYEQYF. As DNA, the CDR3 is TGTGCCAGTAGTATAGGTCCATTCGGCTCCTACGAGCAGTACTTC.

As regards this clone: Other DNA sequences from this sample encode an identical CDR3 as well. The chain recombines TRBV28 with TRBJ1-1; D remains ambiguous. The V and J ends lost 2 bases and 3 bases respectively, with 4 bases between them. This CDR3 is 12 amino acids long. Looked up from germline, CDR1 is MDHEN and CDR2 is SYDVKM. CDR3 in amino acids: CASSLRHTEAFF. Here the CDR3 DNA reads TGTGCCAGCAGTTTAAGGCACACTGAAGCTTTCTTT.

The CDR3: CAWNSVTGANYGYTF. For the CDR3, the DNA is TGTGCCTGGAATTCGGTAACAGGAGCTAACTATGGCTACACCTTC. The V gene is TRBV30, the J gene TRBJ1-2; TRBD1 might be the D (5 bases). Germline CDR1 reads GTSNPN; CDR2 reads SVGIG (reference sequence). The V end lost 4 bases, the J end lost 0 bases, and 15 bases lay between the germline ends. CDR3 length: 15 residues.

This clone showed up just once. The CDR3: CASSQEWASYNEQFF. CDR3 sequence (DNA): TGCGCCAGCAGCCAAGAGTGGGCATCATACAATGAGCAGTTCTTC. V and J are TRBV4-3 and TRBJ2-1; D is unclear. The CDR3 spans 15 residues. Trimming removed 0 bases at V and 4 bases at J, with 10 bases between. Germline CDR1 and CDR2: LGHNA and YSLEER.

The V gene is TRBV10-3, the J gene TRBJ2-1; 8 bases match TRBD1. The CDR3 covers 13 residues. Germline V gene sequence: CDR1 ENHRY, CDR2 SYGVKD. Trimming removed 6 bases from V and 8 bases from J; junction bases left unmatched: 6. CDR3 DNA: TGTGCCATCAGGACAGGGGTTAGTTATGAGCAGTTCTTC. This sequence encodes CAIRTGVSYEQFF.

This clone was observed a single time. The chain carries TRBV9 and TRBJ2-1, with D possibly being TRBD2 (6 bases). The CDR3 runs to 14 residues. Germline CDR1 SGDLS, CDR2 YYNGEE. V was cut by 3 bases and J by 11 bases, with 18 bases left in between. CDR3 DNA: TGTGCCAGCAGCGAAGCCCCAGCGGGCCTTAAGCAGTTCTTC. Translated: CASSEAPAGLKQFF.

V is TRBV19 and J is TRBJ1-5; D possibly corresponds to TRBD1 (6 bases). Per germline, CDR1 LNHDA and CDR2 SQIVND (reference sequence). Trimming removed 3 bases from V and 0 bases from J, with 9 bases in between. The CDR3 runs 15 residues. CDR3 sequence (DNA): TGTGCCAGTAGTATTGGGGACAATAGCAATCAGCCCCAGCATTTT. Translation gives CASSIGDNSNQPQHF. Full variable domain (rest looked up from reference TRBV19 and TRBJ1-5): DGGITQSPKYLFRKEGQNVTLSCEQNLNHDAMYWYRQDPGQGLRLIYYSQIVNDFQKGDIAEGYSVSREKKESFPLTVTSAQKNPTAFYLCASSIGDNSNQPQHFGDGTRLSIL.

The chain couples TRBV30 to TRBJ1-5; unclear D gene. The CDR3 totals 13 residues. The germline gives CDR1 GTSNPN, CDR2 SVGIG (reference sequence). Deletions cut 1 base from V and 6 bases from J, with 10 bases between. CDR3 sequence reads: CAWSGVQGQPQHF. DNA of the CDR3: TGTGCCTGGAGTGGGGTTCAAGGTCAGCCCCAGCATTTT.